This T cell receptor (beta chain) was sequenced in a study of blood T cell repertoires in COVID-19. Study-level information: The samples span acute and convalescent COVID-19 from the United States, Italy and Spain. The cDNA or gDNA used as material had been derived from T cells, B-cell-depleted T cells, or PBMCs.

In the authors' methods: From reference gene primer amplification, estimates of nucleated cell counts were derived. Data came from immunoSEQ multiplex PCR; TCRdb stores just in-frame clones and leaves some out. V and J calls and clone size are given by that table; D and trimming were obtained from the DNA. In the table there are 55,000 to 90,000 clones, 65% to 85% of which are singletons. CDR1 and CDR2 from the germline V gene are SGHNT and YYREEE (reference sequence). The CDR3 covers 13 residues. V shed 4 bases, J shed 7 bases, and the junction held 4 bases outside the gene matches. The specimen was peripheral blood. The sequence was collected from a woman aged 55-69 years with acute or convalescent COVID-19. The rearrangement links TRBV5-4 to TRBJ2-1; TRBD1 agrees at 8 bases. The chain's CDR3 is CASSPGQGNEQFF. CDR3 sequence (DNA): TGTGCCAGCAGCCCCGGACAGGGTAATGAGCAGTTCTTC.